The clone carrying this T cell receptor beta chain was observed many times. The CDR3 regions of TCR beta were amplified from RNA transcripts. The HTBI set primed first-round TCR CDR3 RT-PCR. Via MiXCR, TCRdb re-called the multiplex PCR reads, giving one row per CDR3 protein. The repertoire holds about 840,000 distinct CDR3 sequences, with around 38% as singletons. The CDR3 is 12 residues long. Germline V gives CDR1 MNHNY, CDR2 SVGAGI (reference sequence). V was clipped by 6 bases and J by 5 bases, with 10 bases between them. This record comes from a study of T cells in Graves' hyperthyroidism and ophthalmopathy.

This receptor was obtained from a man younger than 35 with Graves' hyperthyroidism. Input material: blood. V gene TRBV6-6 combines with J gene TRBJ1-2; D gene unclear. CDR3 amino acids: CASSTSAYGYTF. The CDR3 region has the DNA TGTGCCAGCAGCACCTCGGCTTATGGCTACACCTTC.